A single T cell receptor beta chain is shown here with its context. This sample stems from a study of blood T cell repertoires in COVID-19. Here immunoSEQ multiplex PCR was the method, and the copy in TCRdb shows in-frame clones only, minus some. Seen here are 130,000 to 150,000 clones, about 87% observed once, and the top ten hold roughly 10%. Trimming removed 3 bases from V and 3 bases from J; junction bases left unmatched: 2. CDR1 is MRHNA and CDR2 is SNTAGT in the germline V gene. The CDR3 is 14 residues long. The J gene is TRBJ2-3, the V gene TRBV6-4, with 8 bases fitting TRBD2. The clonotype comes from a man aged 55 to 70 who had recovered from COVID-19. Sequenced material: PBMCs or T cells enriched from blood (not recorded which). The CDR3 DNA is TGTGCCAGCAGTGAAGGGACTAGGACAGATACGCAGTATTTT. As protein: CASSEGTRTDTQYF.